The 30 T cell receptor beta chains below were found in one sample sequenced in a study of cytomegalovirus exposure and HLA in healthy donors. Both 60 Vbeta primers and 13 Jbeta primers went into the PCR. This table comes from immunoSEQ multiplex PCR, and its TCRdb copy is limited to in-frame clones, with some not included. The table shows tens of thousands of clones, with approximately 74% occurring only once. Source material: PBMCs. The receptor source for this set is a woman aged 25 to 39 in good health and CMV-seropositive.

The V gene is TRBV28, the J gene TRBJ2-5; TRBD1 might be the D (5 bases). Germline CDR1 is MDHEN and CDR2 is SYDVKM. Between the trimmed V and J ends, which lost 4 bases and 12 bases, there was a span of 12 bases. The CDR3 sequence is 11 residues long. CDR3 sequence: CASSSDRFEYF. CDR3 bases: TGTGCCAGCAGTTCTGACAGATTTGAGTACTTC.

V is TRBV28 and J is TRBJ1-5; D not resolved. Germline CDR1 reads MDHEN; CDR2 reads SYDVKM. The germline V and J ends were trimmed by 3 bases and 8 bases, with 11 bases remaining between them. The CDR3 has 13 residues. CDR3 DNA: TGTGCCAGCAGTTTTCGGGGTGGGAAGCCCCAGCATTTT. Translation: CASSFRGGKPQHF.

CDR3: CASSPGQGNQPQHF. CDR3 nucleotide sequence: TGTGCCAGCAGCCCCGGACAGGGTAATCAGCCCCAGCATTTT. The chain links TRBV7-8 to TRBJ1-5, with TRBD1 matching over 8 bases. Trimming removed 5 bases from V and 4 bases from J; junction bases left unmatched: 4. Germline CDR1 is SGHVS and CDR2 is FQNEAQ. The CDR3 has 14 amino acids. The full variable domain, its missing parts supplied by reference TRBV7-8 and TRBJ1-5, is GAGVSQSPRYKVAKRGQDVALRCDPISGHVSLFWYQQALGQGPEFLTYFQNEAQLDKSGLPSDRFFAERPEGSVSTLKIQRTQQEDSAVYLCASSPGQGNQPQHFGDGTRLSIL.

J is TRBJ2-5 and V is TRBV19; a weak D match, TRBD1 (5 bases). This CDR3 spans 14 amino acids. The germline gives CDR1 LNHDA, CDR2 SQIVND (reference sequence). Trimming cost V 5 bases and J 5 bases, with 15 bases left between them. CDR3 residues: CASSGHNLIETQYF. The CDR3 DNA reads TGTGCCAGTAGTGGACATAACCTCATTGAGACCCAGTACTTC.

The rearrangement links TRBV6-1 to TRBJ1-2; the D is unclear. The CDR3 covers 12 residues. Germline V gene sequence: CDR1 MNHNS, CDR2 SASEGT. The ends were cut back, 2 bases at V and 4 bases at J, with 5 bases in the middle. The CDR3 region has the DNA TGTGCCAGCAGTGAAACCAGCTATGGCTACACCTTC. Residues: CASSETSYGYTF.

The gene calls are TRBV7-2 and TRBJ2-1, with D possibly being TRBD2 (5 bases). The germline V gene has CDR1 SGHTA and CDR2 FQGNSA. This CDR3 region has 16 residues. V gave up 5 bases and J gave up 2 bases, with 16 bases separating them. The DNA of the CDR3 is TGTGCCAGCAGCGGGTGGTTTCGGGATCCCTACAATGAGCAGTTCTTC. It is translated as CASSGWFRDPYNEQFF.

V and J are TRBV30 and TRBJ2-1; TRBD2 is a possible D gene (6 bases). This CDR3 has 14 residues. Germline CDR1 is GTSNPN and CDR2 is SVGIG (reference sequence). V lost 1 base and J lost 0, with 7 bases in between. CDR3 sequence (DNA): TGTGCCTGGAGTGGCGGGAACTCCTACAATGAGCAGTTCTTC. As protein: CAWSGGNSYNEQFF.

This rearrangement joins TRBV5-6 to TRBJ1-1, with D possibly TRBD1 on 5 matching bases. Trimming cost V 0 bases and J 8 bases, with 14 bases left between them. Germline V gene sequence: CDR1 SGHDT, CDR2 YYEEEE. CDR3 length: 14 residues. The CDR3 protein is CASSLVGGGLEAFF. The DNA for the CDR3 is TGTGCCAGCAGCTTGGTAGGTGGGGGGTTGGAAGCTTTCTTT.

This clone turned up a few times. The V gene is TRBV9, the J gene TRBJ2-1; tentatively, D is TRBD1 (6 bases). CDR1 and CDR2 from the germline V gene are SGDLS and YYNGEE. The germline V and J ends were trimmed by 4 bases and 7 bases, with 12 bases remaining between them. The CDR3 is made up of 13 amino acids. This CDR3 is CASSLDRRNEQFF. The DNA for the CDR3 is TGTGCCAGCAGCTTAGACAGGCGGAATGAGCAGTTCTTC.

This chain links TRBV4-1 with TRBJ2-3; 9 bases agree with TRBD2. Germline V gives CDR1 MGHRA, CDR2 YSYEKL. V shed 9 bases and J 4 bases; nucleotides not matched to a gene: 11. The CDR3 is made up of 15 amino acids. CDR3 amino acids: CASQLASGIADTQYF. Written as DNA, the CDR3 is TGCGCCAGTCAGCTGGCTAGCGGGATCGCAGATACGCAGTATTTT.

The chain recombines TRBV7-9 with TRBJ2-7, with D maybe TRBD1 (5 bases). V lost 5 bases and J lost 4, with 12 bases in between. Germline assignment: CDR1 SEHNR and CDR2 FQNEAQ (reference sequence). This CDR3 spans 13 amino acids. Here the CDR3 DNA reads TGTGCCAGCAGCGCCGCGACAGCTTACGAGCAGTACTTC. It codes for CASSAATAYEQYF.

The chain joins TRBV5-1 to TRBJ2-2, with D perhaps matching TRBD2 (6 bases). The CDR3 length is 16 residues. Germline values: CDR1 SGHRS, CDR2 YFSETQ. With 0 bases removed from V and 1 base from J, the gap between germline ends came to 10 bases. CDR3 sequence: CASSLAAGKNTGELFF. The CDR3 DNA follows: TGCGCCAGCAGCTTGGCCGCGGGAAAGAACACCGGGGAGCTGTTTTTT.

The CDR3 sequence: CASSFGQGPNQPQHF. The CDR3 coding sequence is TGTGCCAGCAGTTTCGGTCAGGGTCCTAATCAGCCCCAGCATTTT. The V and J genes are TRBV28 and TRBJ1-5, with D perhaps matching TRBD1 (5 bases). The germline V and J ends were trimmed by 3 bases and 4 bases, with 13 bases remaining between them. The CDR3 sequence is 15 residues long. Per the germline V gene, CDR1 is MDHEN and CDR2 is SYDVKM.

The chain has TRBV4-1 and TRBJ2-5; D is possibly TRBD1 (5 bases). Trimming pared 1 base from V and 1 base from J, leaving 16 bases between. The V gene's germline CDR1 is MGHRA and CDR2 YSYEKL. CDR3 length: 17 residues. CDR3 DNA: TGCGCCAGCAGCCAAGGTATAACAGGTCGTTCCCAAGAGACCCAGTACTTC. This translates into CASSQGITGRSQETQYF.

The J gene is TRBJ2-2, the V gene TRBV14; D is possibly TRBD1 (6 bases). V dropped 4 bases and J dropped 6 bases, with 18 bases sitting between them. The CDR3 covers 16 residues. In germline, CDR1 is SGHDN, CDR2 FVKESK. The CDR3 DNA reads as TGTGCCAGCAGCCTTCGGGGCAGGGGTAAGGCCGGGGAGCTGTTTTTT. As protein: CASSLRGRGKAGELFF.

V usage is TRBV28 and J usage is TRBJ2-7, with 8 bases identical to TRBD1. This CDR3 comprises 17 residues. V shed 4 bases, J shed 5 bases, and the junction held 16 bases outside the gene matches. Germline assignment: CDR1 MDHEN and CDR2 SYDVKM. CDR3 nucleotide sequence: TGTGCCAGCAGTTCAGCAGGGACAGGACGCCTAAGGGACGAGCAGTACTTC. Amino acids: CASSSAGTGRLRDEQYF.

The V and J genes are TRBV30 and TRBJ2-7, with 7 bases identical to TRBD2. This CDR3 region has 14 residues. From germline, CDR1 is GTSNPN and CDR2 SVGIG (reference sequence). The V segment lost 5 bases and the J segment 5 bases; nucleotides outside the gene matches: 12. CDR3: CAWSPGLTAHEQYF. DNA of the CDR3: TGTGCCTGGTCCCCGGGACTAACGGCCCACGAGCAGTACTTC.

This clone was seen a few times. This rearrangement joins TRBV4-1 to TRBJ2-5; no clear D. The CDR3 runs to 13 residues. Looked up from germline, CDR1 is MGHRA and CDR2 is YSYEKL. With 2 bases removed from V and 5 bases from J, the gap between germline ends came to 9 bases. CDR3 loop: CASSQRGDETQYF. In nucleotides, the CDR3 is TGCGCCAGCAGCCAAAGAGGTGACGAGACCCAGTACTTC.

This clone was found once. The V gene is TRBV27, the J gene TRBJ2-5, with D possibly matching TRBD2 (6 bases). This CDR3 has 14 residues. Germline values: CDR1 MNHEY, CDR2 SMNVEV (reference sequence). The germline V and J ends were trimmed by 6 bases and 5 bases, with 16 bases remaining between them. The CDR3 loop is CASRVLASAETQYF. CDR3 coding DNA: TGTGCCAGCAGGGTCCTCGCTAGCGCTGAGACCCAGTACTTC.

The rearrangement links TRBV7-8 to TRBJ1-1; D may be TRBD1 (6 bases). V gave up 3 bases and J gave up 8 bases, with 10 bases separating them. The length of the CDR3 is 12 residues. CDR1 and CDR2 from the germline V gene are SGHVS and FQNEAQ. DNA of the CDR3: TGTGCCAGCAGCTTTACAGGGAAGGAAGCTTTCTTT. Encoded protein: CASSFTGKEAFF.

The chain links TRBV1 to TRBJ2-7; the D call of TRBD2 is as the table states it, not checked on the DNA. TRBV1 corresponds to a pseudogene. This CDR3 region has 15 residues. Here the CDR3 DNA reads TGCACCAGCAGCCAAGATAGGCGACTAGCTACGGAGCAGTACTTC. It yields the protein CTSSQDRRLATEQYF.

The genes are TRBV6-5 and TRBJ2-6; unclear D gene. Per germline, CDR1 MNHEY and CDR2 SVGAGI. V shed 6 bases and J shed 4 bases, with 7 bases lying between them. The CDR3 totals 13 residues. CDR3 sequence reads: CASSKLGANVLTF. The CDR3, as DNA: TGTGCCAGCAGCAAACTAGGGGCCAACGTCCTGACTTTC.

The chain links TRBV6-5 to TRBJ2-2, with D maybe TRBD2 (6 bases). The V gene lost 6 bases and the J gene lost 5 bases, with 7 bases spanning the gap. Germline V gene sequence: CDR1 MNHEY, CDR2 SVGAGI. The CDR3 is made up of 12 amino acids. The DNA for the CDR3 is TGTGCCAGCAGCCGGGGGACCGGGGAGCTGTTTTTT. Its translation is CASSRGTGELFF.

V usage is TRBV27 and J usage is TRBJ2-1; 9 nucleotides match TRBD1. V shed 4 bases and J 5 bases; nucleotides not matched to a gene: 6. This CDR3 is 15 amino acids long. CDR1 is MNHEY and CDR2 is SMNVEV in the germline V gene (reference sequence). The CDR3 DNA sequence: TGTGCCAGCAGTTCCCCGGGACAGGGAAACAATGAGCAGTTCTTC. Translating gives CASSSPGQGNNEQFF.

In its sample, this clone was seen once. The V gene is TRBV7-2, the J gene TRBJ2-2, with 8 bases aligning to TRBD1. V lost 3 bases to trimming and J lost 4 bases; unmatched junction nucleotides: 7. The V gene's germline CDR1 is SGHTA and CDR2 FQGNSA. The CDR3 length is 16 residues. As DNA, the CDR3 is TGTGCCAGCAGCTTGGGCAGGGGGCTCGTCACCGGGGAGCTGTTTTTT. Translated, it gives CASSLGRGLVTGELFF. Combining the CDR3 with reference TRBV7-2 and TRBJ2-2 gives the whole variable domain GAGVSQSPSNKVTEKGKDVELRCDPISGHTALYWYRQSLGQGLEFLIYFQGNSAPDKSGLPSDRFSAERTGGSVSTLTIQRTQQEDSAVYLCASSLGRGLVTGELFFGEGSRLTVL.

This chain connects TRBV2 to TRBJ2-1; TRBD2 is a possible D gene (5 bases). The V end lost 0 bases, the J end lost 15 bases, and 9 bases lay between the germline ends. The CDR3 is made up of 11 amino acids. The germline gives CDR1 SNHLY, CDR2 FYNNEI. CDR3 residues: CASSEARVPFF. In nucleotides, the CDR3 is TGTGCCAGCAGTGAAGCGAGGGTGCCGTTCTTC.

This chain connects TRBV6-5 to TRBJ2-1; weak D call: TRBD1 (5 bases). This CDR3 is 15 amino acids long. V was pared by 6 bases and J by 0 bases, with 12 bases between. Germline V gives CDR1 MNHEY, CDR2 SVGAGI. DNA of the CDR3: TGTGCCAGCAGGGGTCCAGGGTCCTCCTACAATGAGCAGTTCTTC. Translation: CASRGPGSSYNEQFF.

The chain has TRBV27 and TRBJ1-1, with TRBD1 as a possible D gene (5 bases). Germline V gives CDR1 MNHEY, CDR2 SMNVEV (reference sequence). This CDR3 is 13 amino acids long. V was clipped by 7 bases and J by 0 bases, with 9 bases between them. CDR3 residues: CASKTGVNTEAFF. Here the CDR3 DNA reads TGTGCCAGCAAGACGGGGGTGAACACTGAAGCTTTCTTT.

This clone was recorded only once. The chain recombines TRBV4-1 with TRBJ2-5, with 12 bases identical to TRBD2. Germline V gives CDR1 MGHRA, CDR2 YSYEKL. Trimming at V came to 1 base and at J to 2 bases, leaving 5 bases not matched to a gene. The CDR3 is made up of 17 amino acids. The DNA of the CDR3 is TGCGCCAGCAGCCAAGGTCTAGCGGGAGGGTCACAAGAGACCCAGTACTTC. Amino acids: CASSQGLAGGSQETQYF.

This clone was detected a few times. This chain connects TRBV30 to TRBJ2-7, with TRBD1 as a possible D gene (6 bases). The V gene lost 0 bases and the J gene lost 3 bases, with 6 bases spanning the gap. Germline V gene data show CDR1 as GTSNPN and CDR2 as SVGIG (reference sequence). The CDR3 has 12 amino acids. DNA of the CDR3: TGTGCCTGGAGTGTACAGGGCTACGAGCAGTACTTC. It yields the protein CAWSVQGYEQYF.